This T cell receptor beta chain was retrieved from a study of blood T cells in healthy people across ages. Whole-study results and caveats: No conclusive comparison of naive versus antigen-experienced cells was possible with unsorted PBMCs.

Every donor contributed roughly 10 milliliters of peripheral blood by blood draw. In regard to this clonotype: The antigen is not known.

With a J-beta primer mix and a sample-barcoded 5' primer, a second PCR ran about 7 to 11 cycles. The template-switch adaptor was a 5' adaptor with 12 random nucleotides. It tagged each cDNA molecule. TCRdb re-called the 5' RACE reads through MiXCR, storing one row per CDR3 protein. Of some 1,000,000 distinct CDR3 sequences detected, approximately 25% appear once; the ten largest clones hold around 0.75%. Per the germline V gene, CDR1 is SQVTM and CDR2 is ANQGSEA. Trimming stripped 4 bases from V and 5 bases from J, with 14 bases between. The CDR3 consists of 14 residues. These sequences were also reported in another study, on T cells of mothers and their children.

The receptor was derived from a girl aged 2 to 10 in good health. The gene calls are TRBV29-1 and TRBJ1-4; D not resolved. Sequenced: blood. CDR3 residues: CSVGGDARNEKLFF. As DNA, the CDR3 is TGCAGCGTTGGCGGAGACGCACGAAATGAAAAACTGTTTTTT.